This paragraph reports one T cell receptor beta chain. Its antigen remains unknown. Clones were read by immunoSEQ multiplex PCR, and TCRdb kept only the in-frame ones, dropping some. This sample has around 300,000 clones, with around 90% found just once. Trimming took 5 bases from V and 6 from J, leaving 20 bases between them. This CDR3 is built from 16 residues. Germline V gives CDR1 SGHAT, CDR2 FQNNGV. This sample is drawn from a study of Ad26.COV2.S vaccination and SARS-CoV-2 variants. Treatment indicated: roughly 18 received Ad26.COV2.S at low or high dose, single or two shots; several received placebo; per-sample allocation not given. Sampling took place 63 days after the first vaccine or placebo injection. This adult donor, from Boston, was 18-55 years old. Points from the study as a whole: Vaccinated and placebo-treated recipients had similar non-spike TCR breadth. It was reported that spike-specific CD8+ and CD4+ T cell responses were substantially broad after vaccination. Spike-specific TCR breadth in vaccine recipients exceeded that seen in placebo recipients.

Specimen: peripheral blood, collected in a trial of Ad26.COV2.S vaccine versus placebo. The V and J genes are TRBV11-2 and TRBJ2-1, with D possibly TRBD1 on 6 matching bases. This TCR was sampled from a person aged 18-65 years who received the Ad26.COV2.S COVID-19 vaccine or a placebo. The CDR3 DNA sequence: TGTGCCAGCAGCCCCCGAGGGCGGGTGACAGGCAATGAGCAGTTCTTC. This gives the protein CASSPRGRVTGNEQFF. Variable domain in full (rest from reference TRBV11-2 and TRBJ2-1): EAGVAQSPRYKIIEKRQSVAFWCNPISGHATLYWYQQILGQGPKLLIQFQNNGVVDDSQLPKDRFSAERLKGVDSTLKIQPAKLEDSAVYLCASSPRGRVTGNEQFFGPGTRLTVL.